This is a list of T cell receptor beta chains from one sample in a study of shared clonotypes between healthy human individuals. Clones were read by immunoSEQ multiplex PCR, and TCRdb kept only the in-frame ones, dropping some. The sample contains fewer than 400,000 clones, approximately 74% of which appear only once. The specimen was memory CD4+ T cells sorted from blood. The receptors were gathered from a man aged 25 to 40 in good health. Each CDR3 is given with its conserved first and last residue. Fields, in order: V gene, J gene, CDR3 protein.

>TRBV2|TRBJ2-3
CASSGLAGGGRDTQYF
>TRBV27|TRBJ2-7
CASSLVADLSYEQYF
>TRBV27|TRBJ1-1
CASSSYNTEAFF
>TRBV28|TRBJ1-5
CASSWGQGRLQPQHF
>TRBV5-1|TRBJ2-1
CASSLNRLARDNEQFF
>TRBV5-4|TRBJ2-7
CASSLGLAEDEQYF
>TRBV7-2|TRBJ2-3
CASSSQGATDTQYF
>TRBV2|TRBJ1-1
CASRAGQSGTEAFF
>TRBV6-6|TRBJ2-2
CAIKSTGGTGELFF
>TRBV27|TRBJ1-4
CASRSRGEKLFF
>TRBV7-8|TRBJ1-4
CASSGQDRGEKLFF
>TRBV28|TRBJ1-2
CASTLTGDNYGYTF
>TRBV19|TRBJ2-7
CASRRAGGNYEQYF
>TRBV28|TRBJ2-4
CASSGMTSGRGNIQYF
>TRBV19|TRBJ2-5
CATRDRGLETQYF
>TRBV19|TRBJ2-2
CASSIGSDGSNTGELFF
>TRBV7-2|TRBJ1-1
CASSLGTPRTEAFF